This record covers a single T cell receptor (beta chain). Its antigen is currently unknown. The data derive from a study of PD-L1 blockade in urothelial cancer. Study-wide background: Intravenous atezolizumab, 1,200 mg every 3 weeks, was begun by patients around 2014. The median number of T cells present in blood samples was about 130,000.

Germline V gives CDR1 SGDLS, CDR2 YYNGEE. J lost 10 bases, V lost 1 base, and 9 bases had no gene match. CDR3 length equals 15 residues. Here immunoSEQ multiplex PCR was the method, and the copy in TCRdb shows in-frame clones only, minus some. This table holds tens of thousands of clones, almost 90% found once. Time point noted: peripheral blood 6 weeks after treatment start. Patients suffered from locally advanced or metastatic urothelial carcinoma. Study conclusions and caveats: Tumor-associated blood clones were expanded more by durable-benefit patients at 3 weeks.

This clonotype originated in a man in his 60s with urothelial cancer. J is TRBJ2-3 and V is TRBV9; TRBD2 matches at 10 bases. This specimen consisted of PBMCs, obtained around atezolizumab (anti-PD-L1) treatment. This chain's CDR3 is CASSVPPSGRAAQYF. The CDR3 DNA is TGTGCCAGCAGCGTACCCCCAAGCGGGAGGGCCGCGCAGTATTTT.